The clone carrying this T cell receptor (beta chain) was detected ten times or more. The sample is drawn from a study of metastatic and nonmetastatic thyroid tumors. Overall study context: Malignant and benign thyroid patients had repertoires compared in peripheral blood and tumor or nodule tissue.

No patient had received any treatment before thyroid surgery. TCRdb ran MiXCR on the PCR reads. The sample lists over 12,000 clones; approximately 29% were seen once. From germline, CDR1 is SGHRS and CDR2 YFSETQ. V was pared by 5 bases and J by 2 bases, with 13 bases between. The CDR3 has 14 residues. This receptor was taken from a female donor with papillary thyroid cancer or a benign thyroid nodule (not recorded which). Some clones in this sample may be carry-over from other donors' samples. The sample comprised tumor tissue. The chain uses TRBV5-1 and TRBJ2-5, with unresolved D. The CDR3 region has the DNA TGCGCCAGCAGGGTCGGCGCAGTTCAAGAGACCCAGTACTTC. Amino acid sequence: CASRVGAVQETQYF.